This TCR beta chain was recorded in a study of blood T cells in healthy people across ages. Study conclusions and caveats: A roughly linear age-dependent decrease characterized TCR beta diversity per million T cells.

As for this clonotype: Its antigen remains unidentified.

The sample providers were healthy Caucasian people from Russia, aged roughly 6 to 90. Trimming cost V 7 bases and J 0 bases, with 12 bases left between them. The germline gives CDR1 LGHDT, CDR2 YNNKEL (reference sequence). The CDR3 extends over 14 amino acids. PCR was performed a second time for 7 to 11 cycles using a sample-barcoded 5' primer and a J-beta primer mix. TCRdb analysed the 5' RACE reads with MiXCR anew, one entry per CDR3 protein. Of about 640,000 distinct CDR3 sequences in the sample, roughly 50% were seen once. The chain is built from TRBV3-1 and TRBJ1-1; D may be TRBD1 (6 bases). The sequenced sample was blood. The receptor was derived from a man between 60 and 70 years old in good health. CDR3 residues: CASTRGRVNTEAFF. CDR3 bases: TGTGCCAGCACCAGGGGTAGGGTGAACACTGAAGCTTTCTTT.